This T cell receptor beta chain was obtained from a study of blood T cell repertoires in COVID-19. Overall study context: Sites in the United States, Italy and Spain provided acute and convalescent COVID-19 samples. PBMCs, B-cell-depleted T cells, or T cells were the source of the cDNA or gDNA that made up the material.

CDR1 is GTSNPN and CDR2 is SVGIG in the germline V gene (reference sequence). The V gene end was trimmed by 3 bases and the J gene end by 3 bases; junction bases not matched to a gene: 7. The CDR3 is 14 residues long. The protocol was immunoSEQ multiplex PCR, while the TCRdb copy is restricted to in-frame clones and leaves out a portion. The table lists hundreds of thousands of clones, around nine tenths of them singletons. The V gene is TRBV30, the J gene TRBJ1-2; TRBD1 matches at 7 bases. The origin of this receptor is a woman aged 18-29 years who had recovered from COVID-19. The source material was peripheral blood. CDR3 residues: CAWRITGTDYGYTF. The CDR3 coding sequence is TGTGCCTGGAGAATAACCGGGACAGACTATGGCTACACCTTC.